The 18 T cell receptor beta chains given below trace back to one sample, sequenced in a study of beta chain features in type 1 diabetes. Their specific antigens are unknown. Expressed TCRB transcripts were sequenced after all isolated RNA was converted to cDNA. Generated by immunoSEQ multiplex PCR, the TCRdb table keeps only in-frame clones and is missing some. The table lists a few hundred thousand clones, over 9% of them singletons. Study results and limitations: Among all four CD4+ subsets, Type 1 diabetes patients had TCRB CDR3s that were moderately but significantly shorter.

The specimen sequenced was central memory CD4+ T cells from blood. These receptor sequences come from a man in his thirties or forties with type 1 diabetes.

This clone has more than one count but fewer than ten. The chain couples TRBV6-5 to TRBJ1-1, with D maybe TRBD1 (5 bases). This CDR3 contains 14 residues. V gave up 5 bases and J gave up 1 base, with 11 bases separating them. The germline V gene encodes CDR1 MNHEY and CDR2 SVGAGI. The CDR3 here is CASSQNQGNTEAFF. The CDR3 bases are TGTGCCAGCAGTCAAAACCAGGGGAACACTGAAGCTTTCTTT.

This clone was recorded a few times. The chain carries TRBV18 and TRBJ2-2, with 9 nucleotides matching TRBD1. The CDR3 covers 16 residues. The germline CDR1 and CDR2 sequences are KGHSH and LQKENI. The J segment lost 2 bases and the V segment lost 5 bases, leaving 6 bases of the junction unmatched. The CDR3 bases are TGTGCCAGCTCAGAGAACAGGGGGCATAACACCGGGGAGCTGTTTTTT. Translated, it gives CASSENRGHNTGELFF.

The rearrangement uses TRBV11-2 and TRBJ2-4; either TRBD1 or TRBD2 may fit D (5 bases each). The CDR3 has 14 amino acids. Trimming removed 6 bases from V and 5 bases from J, with 14 bases in between. Germline CDR1 and CDR2: SGHAT and FQNNGV. In DNA form, the CDR3 reads TGTGCCAGCAGAACCGGGACCGCGGAAAACATTCAGTACTTC. It translates to CASRTGTAENIQYF.

V is TRBV27 and J is TRBJ2-3; TRBD2 aligns across 8 bases. J lost 0 bases, V lost 5 bases, and 4 bases had no gene match. In germline, CDR1 is MNHEY, CDR2 SMNVEV (reference sequence). The CDR3 sequence is 15 residues long. CDR3 sequence (DNA): TGTGCCAGCAGTCTAAAGCGGGAGAGCACAGATACGCAGTATTTT. Its protein is CASSLKRESTDTQYF.

In this sample, this clone turned up a few times. The chain uses TRBV7-9 and TRBJ2-3; 12 bases fit TRBD1. CDR1 and CDR2 from the germline V gene are SEHNR and FQNEAQ (reference sequence). The CDR3 runs to 15 residues. V was clipped by 6 bases and J by 6 bases; unmatched bases: 7. DNA for the CDR3: TGTGCCAGCAGTTTCGGGACAGGGGGCGAGGATACGCAGTATTTT. This translates into CASSFGTGGEDTQYF.

This chain connects TRBV25-1 to TRBJ2-5; 7 bases are a match to TRBD1. The J call may be in error: the DNA end matches TRBJ2-7 better. This CDR3 is 14 amino acids long. In germline, CDR1 is MGHDK, CDR2 SYGVNS. The CDR3 DNA reads TGTGCCAGCAGTGACCGACAGGGTAGGTACGAGCAGTACTTC. Translating it yields CASSDRQGRYEQYF.

The chain carries TRBV5-4 and TRBJ2-6; possibly TRBD1 for D (6 bases). The CDR3 extends over 19 amino acids. Germline V gene sequence: CDR1 SGHNT, CDR2 YYREEE (reference sequence). V gave up 0 bases and J gave up 1 base, with 17 bases separating them. CDR3 nucleotide sequence: TGTGCCAGCAGCTTGGCCAGAGACAGGATTTCGTCTGGGGCCAACGTCCTGACTTTC. Its protein is CASSLARDRISSGANVLTF.

V is TRBV19 and J is TRBJ1-5; D is unclear. CDR3 length: 13 amino acids. Germline V gene sequence: CDR1 LNHDA, CDR2 SQIVND (reference sequence). V was trimmed by 3 bases and J by 4 bases, leaving 7 bases between them. CDR3 in DNA: TGTGCCAGTAGTATCCGAGAAAATCAGCCCCAGCATTTT. Amino acid sequence: CASSIRENQPQHF.

This clone was counted ten times or more. The chain recombines TRBV7-2 with TRBJ2-1; possibly TRBD1 for D (5 bases). Trimming cost V 3 bases and J 7 bases, with 13 bases left between them. Germline CDR1 and CDR2: SGHTA and FQGNSA. The CDR3 runs 14 residues. CDR3 coding DNA: TGTGCCAGCAGCTTTCAGCAGGGTCGAAATGAGCAGTTCTTC. Translating gives CASSFQQGRNEQFF. The variable domain in full, with the rest retrieved from reference TRBV7-2 and TRBJ2-1, is GAGVSQSPSNKVTEKGKDVELRCDPISGHTALYWYRQSLGQGLEFLIYFQGNSAPDKSGLPSDRFSAERTGGSVSTLTIQRTQQEDSAVYLCASSFQQGRNEQFFGPGTRLTVL.

A few counts support this clone. The chain has TRBV7-8 and TRBJ2-7; 7 positions agree with TRBD2. The germline gives CDR1 SGHVS, CDR2 FQNEAQ. V lost 2 bases, J lost 0 bases, and 10 bases stayed unmatched. The CDR3 consists of 17 residues. DNA of the CDR3: TGTGCCAGCAGCTTAACGATCCCGGGGGGTAGCTCCTACGAGCAGTACTTC. Translated: CASSLTIPGGSSYEQYF.

The V gene is TRBV6-6, the J gene TRBJ2-7; the D gene is possibly TRBD1 (6 bases). V was shortened by 5 bases and J by 0 bases, with 8 bases between the two germline ends. This CDR3 is built from 13 residues. From germline, CDR1 is MNHNY and CDR2 SVGAGI (reference sequence). The CDR3 bases are TGTGCCAGCAGTCGGGACAACTCCTACGAGCAGTACTTC. Its translation is CASSRDNSYEQYF.

This clone occurred many times. The sample holds other DNA sequences that translate to the same CDR3. This chain joins TRBV7-9 and TRBJ2-3; no reliable D call. This CDR3 region has 13 residues. The V end was cut by 2 bases, the J end by 1 base, with 4 bases between. Germline assignment: CDR1 SEHNR and CDR2 FQNEAQ (reference sequence). In nucleotides, the CDR3 is TGTGCCAGCAGCTTAATCGGCACAGATACGCAGTATTTT. It is translated as CASSLIGTDTQYF.

This clone was picked up a small number of times. This chain links TRBV7-9 with TRBJ2-5; 11 nucleotides line up with TRBD1. The CDR3 extends over 16 amino acids. Per the germline V gene, CDR1 is SEHNR and CDR2 is FQNEAQ (reference sequence). After removal of 5 bases from V and 2 bases from J, the junction contained 7 bases not matched to a gene. CDR3: CASSKGDRGWQETQYF. CDR3 nucleotides: TGTGCCAGCAGCAAAGGGGACAGGGGGTGGCAAGAGACCCAGTACTTC.

Concerning this clone: Other DNA sequences of this sample code for an identical CDR3. V gene TRBV18 combines with J gene TRBJ2-2; 7 bases line up with TRBD1. The CDR3 totals 15 residues. J gave up 2 bases and V 2 bases, and 2 bases lay outside the gene matches. The germline CDR1 and CDR2 sequences are KGHSH and LQKENI. Here the CDR3 DNA reads TGTGCCAGCTCACCAGGGACAGCAAACACCGGGGAGCTGTTTTTT. Translation gives CASSPGTANTGELFF.

This clone came up a few times. The V and J genes are TRBV7-2 and TRBJ2-7; 13 bases line up with TRBD2. This CDR3 spans 18 amino acids. Germline CDR1 SGHTA, CDR2 FQGNSA. J lost 1 base, V lost 7 bases, and 13 bases had no gene match. The CDR3: CASTLEGLAGVRSYEQYF. The CDR3 DNA follows: TGTGCCAGCACCCTTGAAGGACTAGCGGGAGTGAGATCCTACGAGCAGTACTTC.

This sequence joins TRBV28 and TRBJ1-5; 10 bases are shared with TRBD1. The CDR3 runs 15 residues. V shed 6 bases, J shed 6 bases, and the junction held 8 bases outside the gene matches. Germline V gives CDR1 MDHEN, CDR2 SYDVKM. This CDR3 is CASSRTTGGLQPQHF. CDR3 DNA sequence: TGTGCCAGCAGCCGTACGACAGGGGGCCTTCAGCCCCAGCATTTT.

The J gene is TRBJ2-3, the V gene TRBV6-6; D gene ambiguous. CDR3 size: 12 residues. Germline V lookup: CDR1 MNHNY, CDR2 SVGAGI (reference sequence). The V end lost 7 bases, the J end lost 4 bases, and 9 bases lay between the germline ends. The DNA of the CDR3 is TGTGCCAGCACCTCAACGGCAGATACGCAGTATTTT. This gives the protein CASTSTADTQYF.

CDR3 bases: TGTGCCAGTAGTATAGGGGCAGGGTTGAGCTACGAGCAGTACTTC. This sequence encodes CASSIGAGLSYEQYF. The chain employs TRBV19 and TRBJ2-7; weak D call: TRBD1 (5 bases). This CDR3 has 15 residues. In germline, CDR1 is LNHDA, CDR2 SQIVND (reference sequence). With 1 base removed from V and 3 bases from J, the gap between germline ends came to 13 bases. Combining the CDR3 with reference TRBV19 and TRBJ2-7 gives the whole variable domain DGGITQSPKYLFRKEGQNVTLSCEQNLNHDAMYWYRQDPGQGLRLIYYSQIVNDFQKGDIAEGYSVSREKKESFPLTVTSAQKNPTAFYLCASSIGAGLSYEQYFGPGTRLTVT.